This entry lists 26 T cell receptor beta chains sequenced from one sample in a study of cytomegalovirus exposure and HLA in healthy donors. Primers: 60 Vbeta forward and 13 Jbeta reverse. Measured with immunoSEQ multiplex PCR; TCRdb has only the in-frame clones, and not every one. Here the sample spans about 130,000 clones, roughly 70% being singletons. The specimen was PBMCs. These receptors were taken from a man aged 40-55 years in good health and CMV-seronegative.

This clone was counted a few times. This chain uses TRBV2 with TRBJ2-1, with TRBD1 identical over 9 bases. V shed 6 bases and J 0 bases; nucleotides not matched to a gene: 6. Germline V gene lookup returns CDR1 SNHLY and CDR2 FYNNEI. The CDR3 covers 16 residues. The CDR3 DNA reads as TGTGCCAGCAGGGGGACAGGGACAAGCTCCTACAATGAGCAGTTCTTC. This translates into CASRGTGTSSYNEQFF.

This chain uses TRBV11-2 with TRBJ2-5, with 16 bases aligning to TRBD2. The V gene's germline CDR1 is SGHAT and CDR2 FQNNGV. J was trimmed by 4 bases and V by 3 bases; bases with no gene match: 2. CDR3 length equals 16 residues. The CDR3 region is CASSLGLAGGGETQYF. CDR3 coding DNA: TGTGCCAGCAGCTTGGGACTAGCGGGAGGGGGAGAGACCCAGTACTTC.

This chain links TRBV9 with TRBJ2-3; perhaps TRBD1 as D (5 bases). Germline lookup yields CDR1 SGDLS and CDR2 YYNGEE. The CDR3 consists of 13 residues. Between the trimmed V and J ends, which lost 4 bases and 8 bases, there was a span of 14 bases. The CDR3 DNA reads TGTGCCAGCAGCCAAGACAGACCTGGTACGCAGTATTTT. Amino acids: CASSQDRPGTQYF. Using reference TRBV9 and TRBJ2-3 for the parts outside the CDR3, the full variable domain is DSGVTQTPKHLITATGQRVTLRCSPRSGDLSVYWYQQSLDQGLQFLIQYYNGEERAKGNILERFSAQQFPDLHSELNLSSLELGDSALYFCASSQDRPGTQYFGPGTRLTVL.

The V gene is TRBV19, the J gene TRBJ2-5; TRBD2 matches at 7 bases. V lost 8 bases and J lost 4; bases outside the gene matches: 19. In germline, CDR1 is LNHDA, CDR2 SQIVND (reference sequence). The CDR3 sequence is 17 residues long. The CDR3 bases are TGTGCCAGTCAAGTAGGCCCGGCGGCGGGAGCTGGAGAGACCCAGTACTTC. Translation: CASQVGPAAGAGETQYF.

The rearrangement joins TRBV7-2 to TRBJ1-2; 9 bases align to TRBD1. The CDR3 consists of 16 residues. Losses at the gene ends were 1 base for V and 4 bases for J; bases not matched to a gene: 7. The germline gives CDR1 SGHTA, CDR2 FQGNSA. The CDR3: CASSLEGTGYGYGYTF. Written as DNA, the CDR3 is TGTGCCAGCAGCTTAGAGGGGACAGGGTACGGCTATGGCTACACCTTC. Full variable domain (outside the CDR3, taken from reference TRBV7-2 and TRBJ1-2): GAGVSQSPSNKVTEKGKDVELRCDPISGHTALYWYRQSLGQGLEFLIYFQGNSAPDKSGLPSDRFSAERTGGSVSTLTIQRTQQEDSAVYLCASSLEGTGYGYGYTFGSGTRLTVV.

This clone was counted a few times. This rearrangement joins TRBV7-2 to TRBJ1-5; 8 positions agree with TRBD1. The V gene's germline CDR1 is SGHTA and CDR2 FQGNSA. The CDR3 sequence is 13 residues long. The trim removed 5 bases at V and 6 bases at J, leaving 3 bases unmatched. CDR3 loop: CASSTDRGQPQHF. In DNA form, the CDR3 reads TGTGCCAGCAGCACCGACAGGGGTCAGCCCCAGCATTTT.

The chain recombines TRBV6-5 with TRBJ1-2; 8 bases line up with TRBD1. J was trimmed by 8 bases and V by 6 bases; bases with no gene match: 8. CDR3 length: 13 residues. Germline V CDR1 and CDR2: MNHEY, SVGAGI. CDR3 loop: CASRSGQGRGYTF. Here the CDR3 DNA reads TGTGCCAGCAGGTCCGGACAGGGTAGAGGCTACACCTTC.

The chain employs TRBV11-3 and TRBJ1-6, with 9 bases aligning to TRBD1. CDR3 size: 16 residues. Germline V gene sequence: CDR1 SGHNT, CDR2 YENEEA. The junction had 3 bases not matched to a gene; V was cut back by 0 bases and J by 6 bases. The CDR3 here is CASSLEGTGFNSPLHF. The CDR3 bases are TGTGCCAGCAGCTTAGAGGGGACAGGGTTTAATTCACCCCTCCACTTT.

This clone was seen once. The chain recombines TRBV6-1 with TRBJ1-5, with 10 bases aligning to TRBD1. CDR3 length: 14 amino acids. Germline V gene data show CDR1 as MNHNS and CDR2 as SASEGT. J was trimmed by 6 bases and V by 1 base; bases with no gene match: 0. This CDR3 reads CASSEGQGAQPQHF. CDR3 in DNA: TGTGCCAGCAGTGAAGGACAGGGGGCTCAGCCCCAGCATTTT.

Worth noting for this clone: The sample has other DNA sequences that encode this CDR3 too. The rearrangement uses TRBV6-1 and TRBJ1-2; D remains ambiguous. Trimming took off 4 bases at V and 4 bases at J, with 7 bases between the two ends. The CDR3 is 12 amino acids. Germline V gene data show CDR1 as MNHNS and CDR2 as SASEGT. CDR3 sequence: CASSGSSYGYTF. The CDR3 DNA reads as TGTGCCAGCAGTGGGTCCAGCTATGGCTACACCTTC.

The chain carries TRBV5-1 and TRBJ1-4; D not resolved. The CDR3 runs 16 residues. Trimming took off 3 bases at V and 8 bases at J, with 20 bases between the two ends. Germline V lookup: CDR1 SGHRS, CDR2 YFSETQ. The CDR3 DNA is TGCGCCAGCAGCTCTCGCTTGGACGGAGGAGACGAAAAACTGTTTTTT. Translation gives CASSSRLDGGDEKLFF.

This chain connects TRBV4-3 to TRBJ2-2; 9 positions match TRBD2. V was pared by 0 bases and J by 0 bases, with 5 bases of the junction left unmatched. Germline values: CDR1 LGHNA, CDR2 YSLEER. CDR3 length: 18 residues. CDR3 coding DNA: TGCGCCAGCAGCCAAGAGCTTAGCGGGGGCGCGAACACCGGGGAGCTGTTTTTT. Translating it yields CASSQELSGGANTGELFF.

This chain uses TRBV6-1 with TRBJ1-4, with 9 nucleotides matching TRBD1. The germline V gene has CDR1 MNHNS and CDR2 SASEGT. The V segment lost 5 bases and the J segment 14 bases; nucleotides outside the gene matches: 9. The CDR3 has 13 amino acids. In DNA form, the CDR3 reads TGTGCCAGCAGTACCCGGACAGGGGCCTTGCTGTTTTTT. Encoded protein: CASSTRTGALLFF.

This clone was found a few times. The chain recombines TRBV28 with TRBJ2-5; the D is unclear. The closer fit of TRBJ2-7 to the DNA end suggests the J call may be wrong. CDR1 and CDR2 from the germline V gene are MDHEN and SYDVKM. The length of the CDR3 is 14 residues. The CDR3 loop is CASSRPIRSSEQYF. CDR3 DNA: TGTGCCAGCAGCCGCCCGATCCGATCGTCCGAGCAGTACTTC.

This clone came up a few times. The chain links TRBV6-5 to TRBJ1-2; 9 bases line up with TRBD1. The J segment lost 5 bases and the V segment lost 5 bases, leaving 9 bases of the junction unmatched. CDR1 and CDR2 from the germline V gene are MNHEY and SVGAGI. The CDR3 loop spans 15 amino acids. The CDR3 DNA reads TGTGCCAGCAGTAAAACAGGGGGCACCGGTTATGGCTACACCTTC. Its protein product is CASSKTGGTGYGYTF.

This clone came up once. The J gene is TRBJ1-2, the V gene TRBV28, with D tentatively TRBD1 (5 bases). Germline CDR1 and CDR2: MDHEN and SYDVKM. The CDR3 covers 9 residues. CDR3 in amino acids: CVGGRGYTF. CDR3 coding DNA: TGTGTTGGGGGGAGGGGCTACACCTTC.

As DNA, the CDR3 is TGTGCCAGCAGTGAGCTGGACAGGGTAAATCAGCCCCAGCATTTT. The encoded protein is CASSELDRVNQPQHF. The chain couples TRBV6-1 to TRBJ1-5; 8 bases line up with TRBD1. The trim removed 3 bases at V and 4 bases at J, leaving 5 bases unmatched. CDR3 length: 15 residues. Germline V CDR1 and CDR2: MNHNS, SASEGT.

J is TRBJ2-3 and V is TRBV5-4; TRBD1 agrees at 7 bases. The V gene's germline CDR1 is SGHNT and CDR2 YYREEE (reference sequence). This CDR3 contains 14 residues. The trim removed 2 bases at V and 2 bases at J, leaving 2 bases unmatched. The CDR3, as DNA: TGTGCCAGCAGCTTACAGGGGAACACAGATACGCAGTATTTT. Protein product: CASSLQGNTDTQYF. The full variable domain, in which reference TRBV5-4 and TRBJ2-3 provide the parts outside the CDR3, is ETGVTQSPTHLIKTRGQQVTLRCSSQSGHNTVSWYQQALGQGPQFIFQYYREEENGRGNFPPRFSGLQFPNYSSELNVNALELDDSALYLCASSLQGNTDTQYFGPGTRLTVL.

The rearrangement links TRBV2 to TRBJ2-4; TRBD2 matches at 7 bases. CDR1 is SNHLY and CDR2 is FYNNEI in the germline V gene. Trimming took 2 bases from V and 1 from J; bases not matched to a gene: 8. This CDR3 region has 17 residues. As DNA, the CDR3 is TGTGCCAGCAGTGAATCAGGGAGGGTATGGGCCAAAAACATTCAGTACTTC. Translated: CASSESGRVWAKNIQYF.

This chain connects TRBV6-5 to TRBJ2-7; the match to TRBD2 covers 10 bases. CDR3 length: 16 residues. The ends lost 2 bases at V and 1 base at J; junction bases unmatched: 5. Germline values: CDR1 MNHEY, CDR2 SVGAGI. This chain's CDR3 is CASSYGGAGGSYEQYF. The CDR3, as DNA: TGTGCCAGCAGTTACGGTGGAGCGGGAGGGTCCTACGAGCAGTACTTC.

The V and J genes are TRBV7-7 and TRBJ2-5; D possibly corresponds to TRBD1 (7 bases). CDR3 length: 15 amino acids. The germline V and J ends were trimmed by 4 bases and 2 bases, with 14 bases remaining between them. Germline lookup yields CDR1 SSHAT and CDR2 FNYEAQ (reference sequence). CDR3 DNA: TGTGCCAGCAGCTCTCTGCGGGGACAGCAAGAGACCCAGTACTTC. Protein product: CASSSLRGQQETQYF.

V usage is TRBV2 and J usage is TRBJ2-7, with 8 nucleotides matching TRBD2. After removal of 9 bases from V and 7 bases from J, the junction contained 11 bases not matched to a gene. The CDR3 runs to 13 residues. The germline gives CDR1 SNHLY, CDR2 FYNNEI. CDR3 bases: TGTGCCAGTACGGGGGGGCCGTCGGGAGAGCAGTACTTC. Encoded protein: CASTGGPSGEQYF. The full variable domain, in which reference TRBV2 and TRBJ2-7 provide the parts outside the CDR3, is EPEVTQTPSHQVTQMGQEVILRCVPISNHLYFYWYRQILGQKVEFLVSFYNNEISEKSEIFDDQFSVERPDGSNFTLKIRSTKLEDSAMYFCASTGGPSGEQYFGPGTRLTVT.

This clone turned up a few times. J is TRBJ1-4 and V is TRBV9; no reliable D call. V dropped 3 bases and J dropped 0 bases, with 12 bases sitting between them. Germline V gene data show CDR1 as SGDLS and CDR2 as YYNGEE. The CDR3 sequence is 16 residues long. Here the CDR3 reads CASSAEDFATNEKLFF. In nucleotides, the CDR3 is TGTGCCAGCAGCGCCGAGGACTTTGCAACTAATGAAAAACTGTTTTTT. Using reference TRBV9 and TRBJ1-4 for the parts outside the CDR3, the full variable domain is DSGVTQTPKHLITATGQRVTLRCSPRSGDLSVYWYQQSLDQGLQFLIQYYNGEERAKGNILERFSAQQFPDLHSELNLSSLELGDSALYFCASSAEDFATNEKLFFGSGTQLSVL.

The chain combines TRBV12-1 with TRBJ1-2; TRBD1 reflects the table's D call only, with no check against the DNA. TRBV12-1 is tagged as a pseudogene. CDR3 length equals 11 residues. Here the CDR3 reads CATPGTDGYTF. The CDR3 bases are TGTGCCACCCCAGGGACAGATGGCTACACCTTC.

The genes are TRBV5-6 and TRBJ2-2; possibly TRBD2 for D (6 bases). Trimming removed 5 bases at V and 6 bases at J, with 17 bases between. CDR3 length: 15 residues. Germline-derived CDR1 and CDR2 are SGHDT and YYEEEE. The CDR3 reads CASRRGAEWAGELFF. CDR3 DNA sequence: TGTGCCAGCAGGCGGGGAGCGGAGTGGGCCGGGGAGCTGTTTTTT.

V usage is TRBV6-5 and J usage is TRBJ2-5, with 7 nucleotides matching TRBD1. V lost 5 bases, J lost 4 bases, and 1 base stayed unmatched. Germline V gene lookup returns CDR1 MNHEY and CDR2 SVGAGI. The CDR3 covers 12 residues. DNA for the CDR3: TGTGCCAGCAGTCGGGACAGAGAGACCCAGTACTTC. Translation: CASSRDRETQYF.